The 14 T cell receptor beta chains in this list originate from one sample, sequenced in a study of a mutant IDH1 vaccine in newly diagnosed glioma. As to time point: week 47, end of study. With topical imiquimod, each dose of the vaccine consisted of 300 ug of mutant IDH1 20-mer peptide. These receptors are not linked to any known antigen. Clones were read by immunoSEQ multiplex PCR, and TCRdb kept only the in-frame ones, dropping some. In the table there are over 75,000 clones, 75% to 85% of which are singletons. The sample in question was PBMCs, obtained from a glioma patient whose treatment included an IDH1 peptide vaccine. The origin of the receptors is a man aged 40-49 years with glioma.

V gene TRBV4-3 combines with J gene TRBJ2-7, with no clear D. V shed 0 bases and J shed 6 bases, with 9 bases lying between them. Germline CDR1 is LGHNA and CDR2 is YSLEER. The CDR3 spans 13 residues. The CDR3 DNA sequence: TGCGCCAGCAGCCAAGAGTACTGGTCCGAGCAGTACTTC. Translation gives CASSQEYWSEQYF.

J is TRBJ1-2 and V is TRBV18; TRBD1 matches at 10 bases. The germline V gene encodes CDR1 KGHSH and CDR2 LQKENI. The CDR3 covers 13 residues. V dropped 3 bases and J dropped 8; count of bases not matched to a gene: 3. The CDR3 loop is CASSPTGGEGYTF. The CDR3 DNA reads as TGTGCCAGCTCACCGACAGGGGGCGAGGGCTACACCTTC.

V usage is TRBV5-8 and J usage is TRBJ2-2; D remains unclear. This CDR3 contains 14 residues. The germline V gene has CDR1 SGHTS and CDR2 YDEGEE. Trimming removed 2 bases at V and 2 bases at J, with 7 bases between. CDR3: CASSLVGNTGELFF. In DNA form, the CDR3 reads TGTGCCAGCAGCTTAGTGGGAAACACCGGGGAGCTGTTTTTT.

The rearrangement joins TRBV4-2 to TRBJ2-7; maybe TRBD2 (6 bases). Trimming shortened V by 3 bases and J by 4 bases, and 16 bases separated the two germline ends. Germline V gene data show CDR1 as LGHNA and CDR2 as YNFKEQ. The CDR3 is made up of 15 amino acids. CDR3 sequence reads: CASSQISGPLYEQYF. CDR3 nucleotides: TGTGCCAGCAGCCAGATTAGCGGACCCTTATACGAGCAGTACTTC.

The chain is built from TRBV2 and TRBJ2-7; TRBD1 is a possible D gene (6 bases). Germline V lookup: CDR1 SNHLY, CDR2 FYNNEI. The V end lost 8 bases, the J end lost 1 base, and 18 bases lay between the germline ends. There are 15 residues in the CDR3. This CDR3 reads CASWGEKQGSYEQYF. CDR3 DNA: TGTGCCAGCTGGGGTGAAAAACAGGGATCCTACGAGCAGTACTTC.

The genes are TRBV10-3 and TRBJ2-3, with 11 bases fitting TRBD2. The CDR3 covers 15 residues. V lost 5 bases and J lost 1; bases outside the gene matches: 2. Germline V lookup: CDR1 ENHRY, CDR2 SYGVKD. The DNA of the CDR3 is TGTGCCATCAGTAAGGGACTAGCGGGCACAGATACGCAGTATTTT. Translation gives CAISKGLAGTDTQYF.

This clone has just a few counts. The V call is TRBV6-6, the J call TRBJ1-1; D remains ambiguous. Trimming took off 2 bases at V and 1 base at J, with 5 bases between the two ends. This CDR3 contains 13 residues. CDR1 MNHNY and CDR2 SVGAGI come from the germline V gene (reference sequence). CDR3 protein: CASSYDGNTEAFF. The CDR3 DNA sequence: TGTGCCAGCAGTTACGACGGGAACACTGAAGCTTTCTTT.

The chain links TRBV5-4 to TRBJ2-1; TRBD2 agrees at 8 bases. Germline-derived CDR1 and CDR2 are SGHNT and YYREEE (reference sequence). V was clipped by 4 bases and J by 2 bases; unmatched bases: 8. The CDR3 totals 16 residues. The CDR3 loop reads CASSRSFSGAYNEQFF. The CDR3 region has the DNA TGTGCCAGCAGCCGCTCTTTTAGCGGGGCCTACAATGAGCAGTTCTTC.

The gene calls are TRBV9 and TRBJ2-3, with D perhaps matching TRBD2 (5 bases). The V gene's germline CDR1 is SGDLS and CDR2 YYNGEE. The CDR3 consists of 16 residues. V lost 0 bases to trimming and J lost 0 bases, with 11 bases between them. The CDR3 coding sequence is TGTGCCAGCAGCGTAGCGGGAATAAGGAGCACAGATACGCAGTATTTT. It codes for CASSVAGIRSTDTQYF. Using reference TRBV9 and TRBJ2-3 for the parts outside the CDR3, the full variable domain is DSGVTQTPKHLITATGQRVTLRCSPRSGDLSVYWYQQSLDQGLQFLIQYYNGEERAKGNILERFSAQQFPDLHSELNLSSLELGDSALYFCASSVAGIRSTDTQYFGPGTRLTVL.

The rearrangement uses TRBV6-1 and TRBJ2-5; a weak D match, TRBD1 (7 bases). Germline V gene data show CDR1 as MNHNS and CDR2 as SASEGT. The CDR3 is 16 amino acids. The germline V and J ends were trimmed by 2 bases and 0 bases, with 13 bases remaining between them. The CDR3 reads CASSESVRGDQETQYF. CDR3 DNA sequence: TGTGCCAGCAGTGAAAGTGTCAGGGGGGACCAAGAGACCCAGTACTTC.

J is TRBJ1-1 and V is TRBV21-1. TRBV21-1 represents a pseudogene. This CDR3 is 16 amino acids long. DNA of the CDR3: TGTGCCAGCAGCAAATGCCGGGCCGGGCGGAACACTGAAGCTTTCTTT. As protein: CASSKCRAGRNTEAFF.

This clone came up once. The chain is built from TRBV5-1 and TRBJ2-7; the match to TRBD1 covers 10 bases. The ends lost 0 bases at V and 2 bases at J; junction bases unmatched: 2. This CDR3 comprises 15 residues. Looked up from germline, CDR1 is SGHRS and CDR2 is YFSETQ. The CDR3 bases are TGCGCCAGCAGCTTGGATGGACAGGGGGCCTACGAGCAGTACTTC. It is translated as CASSLDGQGAYEQYF.

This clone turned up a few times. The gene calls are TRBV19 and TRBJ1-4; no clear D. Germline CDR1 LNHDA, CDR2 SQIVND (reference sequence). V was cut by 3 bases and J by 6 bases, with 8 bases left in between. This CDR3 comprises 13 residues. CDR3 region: CASSMAKHEKLFF. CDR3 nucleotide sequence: TGTGCCAGTAGTATGGCCAAACATGAAAAACTGTTTTTT.

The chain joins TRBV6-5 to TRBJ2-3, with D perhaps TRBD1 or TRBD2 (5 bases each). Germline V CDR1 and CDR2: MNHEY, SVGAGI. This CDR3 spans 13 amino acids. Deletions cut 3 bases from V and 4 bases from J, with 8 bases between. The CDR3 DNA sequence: TGTGCCAGCAGTTATAGAGGGGCAGATACGCAGTATTTT. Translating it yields CASSYRGADTQYF.